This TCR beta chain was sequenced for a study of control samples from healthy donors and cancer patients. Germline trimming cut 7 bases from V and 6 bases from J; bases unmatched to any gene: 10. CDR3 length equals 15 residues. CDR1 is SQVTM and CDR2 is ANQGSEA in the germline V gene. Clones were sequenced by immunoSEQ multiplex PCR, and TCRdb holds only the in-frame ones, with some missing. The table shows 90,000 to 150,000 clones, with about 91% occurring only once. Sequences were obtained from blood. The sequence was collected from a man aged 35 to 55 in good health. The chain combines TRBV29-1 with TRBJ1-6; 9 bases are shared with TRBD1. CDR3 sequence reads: CSASDRGYPNSPLHF. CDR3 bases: TGCAGCGCCTCGGACAGGGGATATCCTAATTCACCCCTCCACTTT.